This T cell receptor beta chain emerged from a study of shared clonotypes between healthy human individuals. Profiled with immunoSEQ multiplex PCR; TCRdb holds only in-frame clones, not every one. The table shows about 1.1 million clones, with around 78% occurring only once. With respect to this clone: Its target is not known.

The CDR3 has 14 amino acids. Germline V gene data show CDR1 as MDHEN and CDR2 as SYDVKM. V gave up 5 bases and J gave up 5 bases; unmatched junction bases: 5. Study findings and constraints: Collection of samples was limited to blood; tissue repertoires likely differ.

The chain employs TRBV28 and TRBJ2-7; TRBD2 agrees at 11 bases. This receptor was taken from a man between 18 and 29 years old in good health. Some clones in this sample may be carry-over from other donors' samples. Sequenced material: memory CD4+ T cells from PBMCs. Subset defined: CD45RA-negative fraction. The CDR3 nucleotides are TGTGCCAGCAGTACTAGCGGGAGTACGGACGAGCAGTACTTC. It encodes CASSTSGSTDEQYF.